This T cell receptor (beta chain) stems from a study of blood T cell repertoires in COVID-19. Profiled with immunoSEQ multiplex PCR; TCRdb holds only in-frame clones, not every one. The sample consists of about 200,000 clones, about 85% of them appearing once. A single count supports this clone. V lost 7 bases, J lost 7 bases, and 15 bases stayed unmatched. The CDR3 loop spans 16 amino acids. Germline-derived CDR1 and CDR2 are MNHEY and SMNVEV (reference sequence). The rearrangement links TRBV27 to TRBJ2-1; 8 bases agree with TRBD2. The specimen sequenced was peripheral blood. This receptor was taken from a woman of 80 years or more with acute or convalescent COVID-19. CDR3 in amino acids: CASNTGESGRANEQFF. The CDR3 DNA sequence: TGTGCCAGCAACACGGGGGAAAGCGGGAGAGCTAATGAGCAGTTCTTC.